Below, 28 T cell receptor beta chains from the same sample are listed, as sequenced in a study of tumor-infiltrating lymphocytes in primary liver carcinoma. The authors made TCR beta cDNA from around 500 ng total RNA with a constant-region primer. What produced the TCR beta libraries was three nested multiplex PCR rounds using slightly modified ARM-PCR. Two initial PCR rounds of 10 to 11 cycles each paired TRBV1-TRBV30 forward primers with a C-beta reverse primer. Using its own MiXCR run on the multiplex PCR reads, TCRdb lists one record per CDR3 protein. The table lists about 20,000 distinct CDR3 sequences, around three quarters of them singletons, with approximately 36% in the top ten. Starting material for RNA and DNA co-extraction consisted of roughly 19-30 mg of unsorted bulk tissue. Sequencing was done on a sample of liver tumor tissue from sampling region 4. The subset is: tumor region T4, right-lateral pole. The receptors come from a woman aged 30 to 39 with primary liver carcinoma and hepatitis B virus infection.

Regarding this clonotype: The final CDR3 position lacks the conserved phenylalanine or tryptophan, pointing to a likely read error. V and J are TRBV28 and TRBJ2-1, with 9 bases aligning to TRBD2. The CDR3 is made up of 14 amino acids. From germline, CDR1 is MDHEN and CDR2 SYDVKM. V gave up 6 bases and J gave up 5 bases; unmatched junction bases: 5. Written as DNA, the CDR3 is TGTGCCAGCAGGGGGACTAGCAACGACAATGAGCAGTTCTTA. Its protein is CASRGTSNDNEQFL.

About this clonotype: A junction boundary mismatches the germline segment, possibly from a read error. The chain joins TRBV29-1 to TRBJ2-1, with no clear D. This CDR3 spans 12 amino acids. CDR1 and CDR2 (germline): SQVTM, ANQGSEA. CDR3 sequence (DNA): TGCAGCGCCCTAAGGCTCTACAATGAGAAGTTCTTC. Translation gives CSALRLYNEKFF.

Concerning this clonotype: The junction differs from germline at one of its ends, possibly a read error. V and J are TRBV11-2 and TRBJ1-1, with TRBD1 matching 7 bases. This CDR3 spans 20 amino acids. The germline CDR1 and CDR2 sequences are SGHAT and FQNNGV. CDR3 region: CASSTLDRGRKRWSNTEALF. In nucleotides, the CDR3 is TGTGCCAGCAGCACTCTGGATAGGGGGCGCAAGAGGTGGAGTAACACTGAAGCTCTCTTT.

Comment on this clonotype: The junction does not match germline at one end; this may be a read error. The chain has TRBV11-2 and TRBJ1-1; 9 bases map to TRBD1. CDR3 length: 20 amino acids. In germline, CDR1 is SGHAT, CDR2 FQNNGV. The CDR3 sequence: CASSARDRERKRWSNTEALF. The CDR3 DNA reads as TGTGCCAGCAGCGCTCGGGACAGGGAGCGCAAGAGGTGGAGTAACACTGAAGCACTATTT.

V gene TRBV4-3 combines with J gene TRBJ2-7, with D uncertain. This CDR3 region has 14 residues. In germline, CDR1 is LGHNA, CDR2 YSLEER. V was trimmed by 3 bases and J by 9 bases, leaving 18 bases between them. In DNA, the CDR3 is TGCGCCAGCAGCCACACTGCCCTTCCCAATGTGCAGTACTTC. This gives the protein CASSHTALPNVQYF.

About this clonotype itself: The junction departs from germline at one end; a sequencing error may be responsible. The chain is built from TRBV5-6 and TRBJ2-2; D not resolved. CDR1 is SGHDT and CDR2 is YYEEEE in the germline V gene. The CDR3 covers 15 residues. The CDR3 reads CASSLVLRVTGELFF. The CDR3, as DNA: TGTGCTAGCAGTTTGGTACTCAGAGTCACCGGGGAGCTGTTTTTT.

For this clonotype: A junction end diverges from the germline sequence, so it may reflect a read error. This chain connects TRBV30 to TRBJ2-5, with no clear D. The CDR3 runs 12 residues. Germline lookup yields CDR1 GTSNPN and CDR2 SVGIG (reference sequence). The CDR3 region is CTWSMGQETQYF. The DNA of the CDR3 is TGTACCTGGAGTATGGGCCAAGAGACACAGTACTTC.

This clonotype occurred once. The gene calls are TRBV7-8 and TRBJ2-2; 7 bases align to TRBD1. V trimming: 4 bases; J trimming: 12 bases; junction bases outside the gene matches: 17. CDR1 and CDR2 (germline): SGHVS, FQNEAQ. The CDR3 extends over 16 amino acids. Written as DNA, the CDR3 is TGTGCCAGCAGCTCTAAGGGACAGAAGAACACCGGTAAGCTGTTTTTT. Translating gives CASSSKGQKNTGKLFF.

Only one count was recorded for this clonotype. One junction end disagrees with the germline gene, perhaps due to a read error. This chain's CDR3 is CPSSTGRLVPRQHTNYGYTF. CDR3 sequence (DNA): TGTCCCAGCTCCACGGGCAGACTAGTTCCCCGTCAGCACACTAACTATGGCTACACCTTT. The J gene is TRBJ1-2, the V gene TRBV28; D is ambiguous. This CDR3 is 20 amino acids long. Germline V gives CDR1 MDHEN, CDR2 SYDVKM.

This clonotype was seen a handful of times. The chain has TRBV20-1 and TRBJ1-1; possibly TRBD1 for D (5 bases). V was pared by 5 bases and J by 2 bases, with 30 bases between. There are 19 residues in the CDR3. Germline V gives CDR1 DFQATT, CDR2 SNEGSKA (reference sequence). CDR3 coding DNA: TGCAGTGCTCCTCCGTATCCCAGCACCGGGGCAGCTGCTAACACTGAAGCTTTCTTT. It codes for CSAPPYPSTGAAANTEAFF.

As concerns this clonotype: The junction departs from the called germline gene at one end, perhaps through a read error. V is TRBV6-6 and J is TRBJ2-3, with D perhaps TRBD2 (5 bases). Germline assignment: CDR1 MNHNY and CDR2 SVGAGI (reference sequence). This CDR3 contains 17 residues. The CDR3 DNA is TGTGCCAGCATTCAAACACCTGAGAGGGTCCGAGGAGATACACAGTATTTT. Encoded protein: CASIQTPERVRGDTQYF.

In its sample, this clonotype ranks as medium-sized (0.01 to 0.1%). J is TRBJ2-1 and V is TRBV29-1, with 10 nucleotides matching TRBD2. There are 17 residues in the CDR3. The germline V gene has CDR1 SQVTM and CDR2 ANQGSEA. Trimming at V came to 1 base and at J to 8 bases, leaving 14 bases not matched to a gene. The CDR3 loop is CSVEGSRSGRASDEQFF. The CDR3 DNA follows: TGCAGCGTTGAAGGGTCGCGGAGCGGGAGGGCCAGCGATGAGCAGTTCTTC.

This clonotype was detected ten times or more. This chain uses TRBV4-2 with TRBJ2-7; 10 bases agree with TRBD2. V gave up 0 bases and J gave up 3 bases; unmatched junction bases: 5. The CDR3 is 16 residues long. Germline values: CDR1 LGHNA, CDR2 YNFKEQ. The CDR3 DNA sequence: TGTGCCAGCAGCCAAGACCTATCTAGCGGGGGCTACGAGCAGTACTTC. Translation gives CASSQDLSSGGYEQYF.

This clonotype is termed medium-sized (0.01 to 0.1%). The chain has TRBV5-1 and TRBJ2-7, with D tentatively TRBD1 (5 bases). There are 14 residues in the CDR3. V gave up 0 bases and J gave up 7 bases, with 14 bases separating them. The germline CDR1 and CDR2 sequences are SGHRS and YFSETQ. The CDR3 reads CASSLDRFRQEQYF. CDR3 sequence (DNA): TGCGCCAGCAGCTTGGACAGGTTTCGGCAAGAGCAGTACTTC.

As regards this clonotype: An end of the junction does not agree with germline; a read error may underlie this. This chain connects TRBV29-1 to TRBJ2-3; D is uncertain. Germline CDR1 SQVTM, CDR2 ANQGSEA. The CDR3 has 14 residues. Written as DNA, the CDR3 is TGTAGCCCCCACTCGGAAAGCGTTGCAGATACACAGTATTTT. Translation gives CSPHSESVADTQYF.

The chain links TRBV28 to TRBJ1-5; D gene uncertain. Germline CDR1 MDHEN, CDR2 SYDVKM. The V end was cut by 11 bases, the J end by 5 bases, with 22 bases between. The CDR3 is 15 amino acids. The CDR3 sequence is CAHSFRSSWYQPQHF. In nucleotides, the CDR3 is TGTGCCCACAGTTTCAGGAGTAGTTGGTATCAGCCCCAGCATTTT.

Comment on this clonotype: A junction end diverges from the germline sequence, so it may reflect a read error. V and J are TRBV11-2 and TRBJ2-1, with D tentatively TRBD2 (6 bases). Germline loops: CDR1 SGHAT, CDR2 FQNNGV. CDR3 length: 15 amino acids. CDR3 DNA: TGTGCCAGCAGTTTAGGAGTTAGCGGTTCCTACGAGCAATTCTTC. It is translated as CASSLGVSGSYEQFF.

In the case of this clonotype: One junction end does not reproduce the germline sequence, and a read error may be involved. The V and J genes are TRBV12-3 or TRBV12-4 and TRBJ2-1; D assignment may be TRBD1 or TRBD2 (5 bases each). The CDR3 loop spans 15 amino acids. The CDR3 DNA sequence: TGTTCCAGCAGGCTGTCCGGGACCAGCGGACTTGAGCAGCTCTTC. Its protein is CSSRLSGTSGLEQLF.

As to this clonotype: The junction does not match germline at one end; this may be a read error. The chain combines TRBV10-3 with TRBJ2-5, with D possibly TRBD1 on 5 matching bases. From germline, CDR1 is ENHRY and CDR2 SYGVKD. The CDR3 covers 15 residues. The chain's CDR3 is CAISESVTGQETQYF. The CDR3 DNA follows: TGTGCCATCAGTGAGTCGGTTACCGGACAAGAGACCCAGTATTTC.

This clonotype has ten or more counts. Since the CDR3 does not end with the conserved phenylalanine or tryptophan, this likely comes from a read error. The V call is TRBV4-3, the J call TRBJ2-7; TRBD2 agrees at 10 bases. The germline V gene has CDR1 LGHNA and CDR2 YSLEER. The CDR3 totals 15 residues. The V segment lost 1 base and the J segment 7 bases; nucleotides outside the gene matches: 7. Here the CDR3 DNA reads TGCGCCAGCAGCCAAGGAACTAGCGGGAACTATGAGCAGTACTTA. This gives the protein CASSQGTSGNYEQYL.

The count of this clonotype is one. The conserved phenylalanine or tryptophan normally closing the CDR3 is absent here, so this likely arose from a read error. The chain recombines TRBV6-5 with TRBJ1-2; TRBD1 matches 9 bases. The germline V gene has CDR1 MNHEY and CDR2 SVGAGI. The V and J ends lost 11 bases and 7 bases, in that order; junction bases with no gene match: 17. The CDR3 has 15 amino acids. In DNA form, the CDR3 reads TGTGCCGCCCGGGACAGGGCGACAAGTAGAGGTGGCTACACCGCC. The encoded protein is CAARDRATSRGGYTA.

This clonotype was picked up one time. This sequence may be a read error, since a much larger clone differs from it by one base. V and J are TRBV11-2 and TRBJ2-7; D is unresolved. CDR1 and CDR2 (germline): SGHAT, FQNNGV. The CDR3 is 13 residues long. V shed 7 bases and J shed 3 bases, with 13 bases lying between them. CDR3 protein: CASKIARNYEQYF. CDR3 nucleotides: TGTGCCAGCAAGATTGCGAGGAACTACGAGCAGTACTTC.

The chain joins TRBV11-1 to TRBJ2-2; perhaps TRBD2 as D (5 bases). Per the germline V gene, CDR1 is SGHAT and CDR2 is FQDESV (reference sequence). The CDR3 has 16 amino acids. Trimming pared 8 bases from V and 6 bases from J, leaving 22 bases between. The CDR3 reads CASCWVMVGVSGELFF. CDR3 nucleotides: TGTGCCAGCTGCTGGGTTATGGTGGGAGTGTCCGGGGAGCTGTTTTTT. Using reference TRBV11-1 and TRBJ2-2 for the parts outside the CDR3, the full variable domain is EAEVAQSPRYKITEKSQAVAFWCDPISGHATLYWYRQILGQGPELLVQFQDESVVDDSQLPKDRFSAERLKGVDSTLKIQPAELGDSAMYLCASCWVMVGVSGELFFGEGSRLTVL.

This clonotype was recorded at least ten times. V is TRBV2 and J is TRBJ2-2; the match to TRBD2 covers 13 bases. From germline, CDR1 is SNHLY and CDR2 FYNNEI. The trim removed 6 bases at V and 5 bases at J, leaving 6 bases unmatched. This CDR3 spans 16 amino acids. DNA of the CDR3: TGTGCCAGCAGGAGGGGACTAGCGGGAAATACCGGGGAGCTGTTTTTT. Its translation: CASRRGLAGNTGELFF.

In regard to this clonotype: The conserved phenylalanine or tryptophan normally closing the CDR3 is absent here, so this likely arose from a read error. J is TRBJ2-1 and V is TRBV10-3, with D possibly being TRBD2 (6 bases). The CDR3 is 17 residues long. The germline V and J ends were trimmed by 2 bases and 2 bases, with 16 bases remaining between them. The germline V gene encodes CDR1 ENHRY and CDR2 SYGVKD. The CDR3 nucleotides read TGTGCCATCAGTGAGACCATGGTGTCTAGCGCCTACAATGAGCAGTTCCTC. Its protein is CAISETMVSSAYNEQFL.

CDR3 coding DNA: TGTGCCAACATTTTGACCGGGACGCAGGATGGGAACTATGGCTACACCTTC. It is translated as CANILTGTQDGNYGYTF. The chain uses TRBV12-3 or TRBV12-4 and TRBJ1-2; possibly TRBD1 for D (5 bases). Trimming stripped 10 bases from V and 2 bases from J, with 26 bases between. This CDR3 comprises 17 residues.

As to this clonotype: Sequence at one end of the junction differs from germline and may be a read error. V gene TRBV11-2 combines with J gene TRBJ2-5; perhaps TRBD2 as D (6 bases). This CDR3 spans 14 amino acids. The germline V gene encodes CDR1 SGHAT and CDR2 FQNNGV. CDR3 residues: CASSSPENWGAQYF. CDR3 in DNA: TGTGCTAGCAGCTCCCCGGAGAACTGGGGGGCCCAGTACTTC.

V gene TRBV10-3 combines with J gene TRBJ2-1, with 8 bases lining up with TRBD2. Looked up from germline, CDR1 is ENHRY and CDR2 is SYGVKD. The junction had 14 bases not matched to a gene; V was cut back by 10 bases and J by 3 bases. CDR3 length equals 16 residues. CDR3 amino acids: CATNESAAGVYNEQFF. CDR3 bases: TGTGCCACCAATGAGTCGGCAGCGGGAGTCTACAATGAGCAGTTCTTC.